This TCR beta chain is drawn from a study of radiotherapy plus CTLA-4 blockade in lung cancer. Study-level information: Disease control was achieved by 31% of patients, and objective responses by about 17%. Regarding the study as a whole: Subsequent to radiotherapy plus ipilimumab, tumor-derived TCR clones underwent expansion in blood.

Data came from immunoSEQ multiplex PCR; TCRdb stores just in-frame clones and leaves some out. The sample contains more than 90,000 clones, 81% of which appear only once. As to this clone: Its cognate antigen is unknown.

Patients in the study, people with chemo-refractory metastatic non-small-cell lung cancer, received focal radiation plus ipilimumab CTLA-4 blockade. The sample here was peripheral blood, taken from a patient treated with radiotherapy plus ipilimumab. The sequence derives from a human donor with non-small cell lung cancer that progressed on radiotherapy plus ipilimumab. Some clones in this sample may be carry-over from other donors' samples.

The CDR3 is CASSQPTVSVDGYTF. The DNA of the CDR3 is TGCGCCAGCAGCCAACCCACAGTGTCTGTAGATGGCTACACCTTC. This sequence joins TRBV4-1 and TRBJ1-2; no clear D. The CDR3 extends over 15 amino acids. V was cut by 2 bases and J by 6 bases, with 16 bases left in between. The germline V gene has CDR1 MGHRA and CDR2 YSYEKL.